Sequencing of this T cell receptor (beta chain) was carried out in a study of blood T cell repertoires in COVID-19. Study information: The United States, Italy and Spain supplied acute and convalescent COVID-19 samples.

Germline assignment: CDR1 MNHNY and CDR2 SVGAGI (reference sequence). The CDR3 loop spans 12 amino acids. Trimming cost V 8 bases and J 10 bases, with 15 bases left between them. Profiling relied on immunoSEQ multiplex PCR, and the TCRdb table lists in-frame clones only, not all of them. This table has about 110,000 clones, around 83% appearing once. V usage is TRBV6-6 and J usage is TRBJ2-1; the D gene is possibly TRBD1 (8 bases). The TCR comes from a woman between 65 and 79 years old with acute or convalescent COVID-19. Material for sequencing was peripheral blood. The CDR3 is CASGQGGGEQFF. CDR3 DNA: TGTGCCAGCGGACAGGGAGGGGGCGAGCAGTTCTTC.